What follows are 4 T cell receptor beta chains derived from one specimen sequenced in a study of PD-L1 blockade in urothelial cancer. Sequenced by immunoSEQ multiplex PCR; TCRdb stores in-frame clones only, minus some. The table lists some 100,000 clones, about nine tenths of them singletons, with about 0.92% in the top ten. The source material was PBMCs, sampled around atezolizumab (anti-PD-L1) treatment. These receptors were collected from a woman older than 75 with urothelial cancer.

J is TRBJ1-2 and V is TRBV29-1; 10 bases align to TRBD1. Germline CDR1 reads SQVTM; CDR2 reads ANQGSEA. The V segment lost 4 bases and the J segment 8 bases; nucleotides outside the gene matches: 10. This CDR3 is built from 14 residues. CDR3 DNA: TGCAGCGTTGGGTCGACAGGGGGCAAGGGGGGCTACACCTTC. As protein: CSVGSTGGKGGYTF.

The chain carries TRBV27 and TRBJ1-1, with 8 bases aligning to TRBD1. In germline, CDR1 is MNHEY, CDR2 SMNVEV (reference sequence). V lost 4 bases to trimming and J lost 5 bases; unmatched junction nucleotides: 9. CDR3 length: 15 residues. The CDR3 nucleotides read TGTGCCAGCAGTTATCTTATGACAGGGGCGACTGAAGCTTTCTTT. Translated: CASSYLMTGATEAFF.

The chain combines TRBV10-3 with TRBJ2-1, with TRBD2 identical over 7 bases. V shed 4 bases and J 6 bases; nucleotides not matched to a gene: 6. The CDR3 runs 14 residues. The germline V gene encodes CDR1 ENHRY and CDR2 SYGVKD. The DNA for the CDR3 is TGTGCCATCAGTGCTGGGACGGGAGGCAATGAGCAGTTCTTC. This translates into CAISAGTGGNEQFF.

This clone came up once. This rearrangement joins TRBV9 to TRBJ1-2, with TRBD1 matching 8 bases. Germline V gene lookup returns CDR1 SGDLS and CDR2 YYNGEE. V lost 0 bases, J lost 1 base, and 2 bases stayed unmatched. The CDR3 contains 15 residues. The CDR3 DNA follows: TGTGCCAGCAGCGTAGGTGACAGGGGTAACTATGGCTACACCTTC. It encodes CASSVGDRGNYGYTF.